The entry below gives a single T cell receptor beta chain sequence along with its context. As yet, its antigen is unknown. The data originate from a study of cytomegalovirus exposure and HLA in healthy donors. The PCR employed 60 Vbeta primers together with 13 Jbeta primers. Sequencing was performed with immunoSEQ multiplex PCR; in TCRdb, only in-frame clones are kept and a portion is missing. The sample holds under 200,000 clones. The study, taken as a whole, reports: In vitro assays verified that a few CMV-associated chains recognized CMV antigens specifically. From TCR beta sequences, most subjects' HLA-A and HLA-B alleles were reportedly predicted accurately.

All donors participated as healthy donors of bone marrow. This clonotype was sampled from a man aged 25 to 45 in good health and CMV-seronegative. The sample taken for sequencing was PBMCs.

The CDR3 nucleotides are TGTGCCAGCTCACCACAGGAAGCGTCAAATCAGCCCCAGCATTTT. Amino acid sequence: CASSPQEASNQPQHF. This rearrangement joins TRBV18 to TRBJ1-5; D ambiguous. The CDR3 totals 15 residues. V was clipped by 1 base and J by 4 bases, with 11 bases between them. Germline CDR1 is KGHSH and CDR2 is LQKENI.